The next 8 T cell receptor delta chains were all read from a single sample in a study of Vδ1+ human thymocytes. The study, taken as a whole, reports: Thymic TRG and TRD repertoires appeared highly polyclonal, with Gaussian CDR3 length distributions.

Extracted RNA was reverse transcribed into cDNA. CDR3 amplicons came from multiplex PCR with pooled V-gene forward and constant-region reverse primers. With CATT, TCRdb re-called clones from the multiplex PCR reads. The sample contains some 55,000 delta-chain clones, about 15% of which appear only once. No antigen has been assigned to these receptors. The sample consisted of Vdelta1+ gamma-delta thymocytes from the thymus. Stated subset: FACS-sorted CD3+ TCRalphabeta- TCRVdelta1+ TCRVdelta2- thymocytes. Receptors originate from a boy in the first two years of life who had congenital heart surgery.

The V call is TRDV1, the J call TRDJ1; 11 bases are shared with TRDD3. The CDR3 spans 19 residues. Germline CDR1 reads TSWWSYY; CDR2 reads QGS. V shed 3 bases, J shed 2 bases, and the junction held 14 bases outside the gene matches. The CDR3 region is CALGEFLPWGIRPTDKLIF. Written as DNA, the CDR3 is TGTGCTCTTGGGGAGTTCCTACCTTGGGGGATACGTCCTACCGATAAACTCATCTTT.

This clone was counted a few times. V usage is TRDV1 and J usage is TRDJ1; weak D call: TRDD2 (5 bases). Trimming removed 4 bases at V and 4 bases at J, with 28 bases between. The CDR3 is 19 amino acids. Germline values: CDR1 TSWWSYY, CDR2 QGS. CDR3 in DNA: TGTGCTCTTGGGGCCCCAGTAGTCCTAATCCCTCCCTGGAGCGATAAACTCATCTTT. This sequence encodes CALGAPVVLIPPWSDKLIF.

V gene TRDV1 combines with J gene TRDJ1; 7 nucleotides line up with TRDD3. CDR3 length equals 22 residues. CDR1 and CDR2 (germline): TSWWSYY, QGS. V lost 1 base, J lost 0 bases, and 23 bases stayed unmatched. The CDR3 spells CALGEPPQGGWGNPWYTDKLIF. CDR3 nucleotide sequence: TGTGCTCTTGGGGAACCCCCCCAGGGAGGGTGGGGGAACCCATGGTACACCGATAAACTCATCTTT.

The chain couples TRDV1 to TRDJ1, with 9 positions matching TRDD2. Germline trimming cut 4 bases from V and 4 bases from J; bases unmatched to any gene: 13. The CDR3 has 17 residues. Per germline, CDR1 TSWWSYY and CDR2 QGS. CDR3 nucleotide sequence: TGTGCTCTTGGGGGCTCCTTCCTACACCGTAGGTACGATAAACTCATCTTT. It specifies CALGGSFLHRRYDKLIF.

This chain joins TRDV1 and TRDJ1; 9 bases match TRDD3. Germline V CDR1 and CDR2: TSWWSYY, QGS. The CDR3 has 22 residues. V lost 6 bases to trimming and J lost 0 bases; unmatched junction nucleotides: 26. The CDR3 region is CALGFPAVPRTTGGIYTDKLIF. Here the CDR3 DNA reads TGTGCTCTTGGTTTCCCGGCCGTCCCGCGGACTACTGGGGGAATTTACACCGATAAACTCATCTTT.

This clone was seen a few times. V is TRDV1 and J is TRDJ1; 8 positions match TRDD3. The ends lost 3 bases at V and 6 bases at J; junction bases unmatched: 27. The germline gives CDR1 TSWWSYY, CDR2 QGS. The CDR3 sequence is 21 residues long. CDR3 loop: CALGDFSPAGTLGGRFYKLIF. The CDR3 DNA reads as TGTGCTCTTGGGGATTTTTCCCCAGCTGGCACACTGGGGGGTCGGTTCTATAAACTCATCTTT.

The rearrangement joins TRDV1 to TRDJ1, with 11 bases identical to TRDD3. V lost 1 base and J lost 0; bases outside the gene matches: 40. The germline gives CDR1 TSWWSYY, CDR2 QGS. The CDR3 has 29 amino acids. The CDR3 sequence is CALGEQPCGGGYGGDYTRGLWPYTDKLIF. CDR3 nucleotide sequence: TGTGCTCTTGGGGAACAACCGTGTGGTGGGGGATACGGGGGAGACTATACACGGGGCTTGTGGCCTTACACCGATAAACTCATCTTT.

This chain joins TRDV1 and TRDJ1, with 7 bases fitting TRDD3. The trim removed 3 bases at V and 0 bases at J, leaving 16 bases unmatched. There are 19 residues in the CDR3. Germline CDR1 TSWWSYY, CDR2 QGS. The CDR3 loop reads CALGDGPCTTGVYTDKLIF. The CDR3 coding sequence is TGTGCTCTTGGGGACGGGCCGTGTACGACTGGGGTCTACACCGATAAACTCATCTTT.